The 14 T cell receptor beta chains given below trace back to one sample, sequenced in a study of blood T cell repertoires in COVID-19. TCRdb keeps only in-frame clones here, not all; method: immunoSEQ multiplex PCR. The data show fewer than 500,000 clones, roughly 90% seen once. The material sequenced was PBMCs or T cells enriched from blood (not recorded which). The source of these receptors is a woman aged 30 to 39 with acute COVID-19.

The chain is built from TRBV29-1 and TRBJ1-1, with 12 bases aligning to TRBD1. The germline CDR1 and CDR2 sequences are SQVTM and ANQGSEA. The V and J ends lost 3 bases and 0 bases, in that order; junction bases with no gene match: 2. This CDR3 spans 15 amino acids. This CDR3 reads CSVEGQGALNTEAFF. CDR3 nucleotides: TGCAGCGTTGAGGGACAGGGGGCTTTGAACACTGAAGCTTTCTTT.

CDR3 sequence (DNA): TGTGCCAGCAACCGACAGCTCTCTGGAAACACCATATATTTT. Translation: CASNRQLSGNTIYF. The chain combines TRBV19 with TRBJ1-3, with D perhaps TRBD1 (5 bases). The CDR3 loop spans 14 amino acids. The germline gives CDR1 LNHDA, CDR2 SQIVND (reference sequence). Trimming shortened V by 9 bases and J by 0 bases, and 12 bases separated the two germline ends.

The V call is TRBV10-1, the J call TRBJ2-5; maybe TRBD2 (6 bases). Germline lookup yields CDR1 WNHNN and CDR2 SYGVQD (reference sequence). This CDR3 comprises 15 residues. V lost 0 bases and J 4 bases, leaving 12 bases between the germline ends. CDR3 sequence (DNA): TGCGCCAGCAGTGAGTCGACAGCCGGGGGAGAGACCCAGTACTTC. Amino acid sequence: CASSESTAGGETQYF.

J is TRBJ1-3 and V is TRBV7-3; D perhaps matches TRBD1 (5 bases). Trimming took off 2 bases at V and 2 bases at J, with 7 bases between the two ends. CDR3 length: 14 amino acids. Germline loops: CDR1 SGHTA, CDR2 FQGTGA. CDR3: CASSLGTTGNTIYF. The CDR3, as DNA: TGTGCCAGCAGCTTAGGGACTACTGGAAACACCATATATTTT. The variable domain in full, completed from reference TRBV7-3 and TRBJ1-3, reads GAGVSQTPSNKVTEKGKYVELRCDPISGHTALYWYRQSLGQGPEFLIYFQGTGAADDSGLPNDRFFAVRPEGSVSTLKIQRTERGDSAVYLCASSLGTTGNTIYFGEGSWLTVV.

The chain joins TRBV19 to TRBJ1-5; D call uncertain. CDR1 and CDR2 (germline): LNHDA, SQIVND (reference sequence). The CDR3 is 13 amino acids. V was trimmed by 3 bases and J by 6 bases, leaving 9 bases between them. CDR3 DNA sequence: TGTGCCAGTAGTATTCCACCCGGTCAGCCCCAGCATTTT. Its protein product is CASSIPPGQPQHF.

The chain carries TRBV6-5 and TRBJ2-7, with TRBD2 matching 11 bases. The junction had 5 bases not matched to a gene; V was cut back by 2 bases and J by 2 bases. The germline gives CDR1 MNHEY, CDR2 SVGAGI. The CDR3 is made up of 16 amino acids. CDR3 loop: CASSYRPSGGPYEQYF. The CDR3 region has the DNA TGTGCCAGCAGTTACCGTCCTAGCGGGGGGCCCTACGAGCAGTACTTC.

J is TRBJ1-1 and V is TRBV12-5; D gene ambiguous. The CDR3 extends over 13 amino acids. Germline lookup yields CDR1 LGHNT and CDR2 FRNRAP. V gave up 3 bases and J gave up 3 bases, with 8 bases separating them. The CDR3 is CASGFTVYTEAFF. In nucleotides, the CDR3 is TGTGCTAGTGGTTTCACAGTGTACACTGAAGCTTTCTTT.

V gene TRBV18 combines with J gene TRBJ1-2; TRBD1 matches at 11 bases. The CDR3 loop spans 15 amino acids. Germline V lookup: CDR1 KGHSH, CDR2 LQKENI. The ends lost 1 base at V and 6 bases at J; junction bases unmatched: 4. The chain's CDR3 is CASSPRTGGWDGYTF. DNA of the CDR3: TGTGCCAGCTCACCACGGACAGGGGGCTGGGATGGCTACACCTTC.

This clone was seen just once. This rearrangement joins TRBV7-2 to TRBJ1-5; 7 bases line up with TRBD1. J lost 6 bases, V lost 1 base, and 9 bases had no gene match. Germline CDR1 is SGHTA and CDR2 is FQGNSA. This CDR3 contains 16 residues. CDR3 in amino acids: CASSLDVTGSSQPQHF. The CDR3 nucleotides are TGTGCCAGCAGCTTAGATGTGACAGGGAGTTCTCAGCCCCAGCATTTT. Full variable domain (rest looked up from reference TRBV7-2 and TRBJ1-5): GAGVSQSPSNKVTEKGKDVELRCDPISGHTALYWYRQSLGQGLEFLIYFQGNSAPDKSGLPSDRFSAERTGGSVSTLTIQRTQQEDSAVYLCASSLDVTGSSQPQHFGDGTRLSIL.

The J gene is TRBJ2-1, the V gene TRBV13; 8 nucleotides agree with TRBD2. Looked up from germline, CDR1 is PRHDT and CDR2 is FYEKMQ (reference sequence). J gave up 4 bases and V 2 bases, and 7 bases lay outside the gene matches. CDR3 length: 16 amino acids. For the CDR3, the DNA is TGTGCCAGCAGCTTAATGGGGCGGGGGGTTTACAATGAGCAGTTCTTC. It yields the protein CASSLMGRGVYNEQFF.

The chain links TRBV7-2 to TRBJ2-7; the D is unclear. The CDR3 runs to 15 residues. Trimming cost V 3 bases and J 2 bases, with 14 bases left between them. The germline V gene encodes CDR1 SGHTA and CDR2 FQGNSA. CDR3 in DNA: TGTGCCAGCAGCTTTTTCGCCAGAGGAGCCTACGAGCAGTACTTC. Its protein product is CASSFFARGAYEQYF.

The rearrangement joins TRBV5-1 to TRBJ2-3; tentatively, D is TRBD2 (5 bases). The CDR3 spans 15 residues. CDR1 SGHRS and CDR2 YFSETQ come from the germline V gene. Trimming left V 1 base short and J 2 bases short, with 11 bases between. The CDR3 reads CASSLLPGYTDTQYF. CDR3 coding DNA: TGCGCCAGCAGCTTGTTGCCGGGGTACACAGATACGCAGTATTTT.

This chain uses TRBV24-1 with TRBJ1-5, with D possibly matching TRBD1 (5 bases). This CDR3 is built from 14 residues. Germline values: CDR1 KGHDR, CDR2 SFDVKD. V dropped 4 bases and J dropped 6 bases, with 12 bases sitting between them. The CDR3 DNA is TGTGCCACCAGTGAGGCAGGGTCTGGTCAGCCCCAGCATTTT. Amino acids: CATSEAGSGQPQHF.

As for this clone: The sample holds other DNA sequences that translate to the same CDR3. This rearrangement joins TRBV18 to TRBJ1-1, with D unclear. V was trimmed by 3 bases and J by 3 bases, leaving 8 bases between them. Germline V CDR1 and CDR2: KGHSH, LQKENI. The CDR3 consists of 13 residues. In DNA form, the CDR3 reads TGTGCCAGCTCACCGCGGCGAGACACTGAAGCTTTCTTT. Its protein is CASSPRRDTEAFF.